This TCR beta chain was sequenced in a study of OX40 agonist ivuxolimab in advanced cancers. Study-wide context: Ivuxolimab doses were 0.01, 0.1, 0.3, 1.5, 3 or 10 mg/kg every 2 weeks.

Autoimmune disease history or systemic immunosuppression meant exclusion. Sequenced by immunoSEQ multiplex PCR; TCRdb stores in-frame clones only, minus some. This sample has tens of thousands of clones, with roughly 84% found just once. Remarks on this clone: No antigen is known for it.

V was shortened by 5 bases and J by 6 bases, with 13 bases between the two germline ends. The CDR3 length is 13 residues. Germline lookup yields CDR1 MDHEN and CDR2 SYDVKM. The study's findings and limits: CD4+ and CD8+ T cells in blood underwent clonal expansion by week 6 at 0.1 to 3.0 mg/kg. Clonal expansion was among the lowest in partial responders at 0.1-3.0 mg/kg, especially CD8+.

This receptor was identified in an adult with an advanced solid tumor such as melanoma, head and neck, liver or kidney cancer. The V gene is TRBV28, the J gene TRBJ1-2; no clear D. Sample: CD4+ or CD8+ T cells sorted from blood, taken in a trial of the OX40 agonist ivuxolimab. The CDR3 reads CASSPGGRDGYTF. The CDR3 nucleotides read TGTGCCAGCAGTCCGGGTGGGAGGGATGGCTACACCTTC.